The clone carrying this T cell receptor (beta chain) was seen a single time. Its target is not known. The germline CDR1 and CDR2 sequences are SGHTA and FQGNSA. V was trimmed by 5 bases and J by 2 bases, leaving 15 bases between them. The CDR3 is 16 residues long. This record belongs to a study of cytotoxic CD8 clonotypes in ibrutinib-treated CLL. Study context: Response samples were taken after a median of roughly 11 months on treatment, range 6 to 36. Mean productive templates were under 270,000; mean productive rearrangements were approximately 94,000.

Repertoires were generated with immunoSEQ multiplex PCR, while TCRdb's copy carries only in-frame clones and drops some. The repertoire has 300,000 to 400,000 clones, roughly 70% of them found once; the top ten carry around 6.3%. General study findings and limits: Patients with sustained remission and those progressing were sampled at differing times.

This chain joins TRBV7-2 and TRBJ2-2; D is undetermined. This sample comprised PBMCs, obtained after 36 months of ibrutinib treatment. The origin of this receptor is a human donor with chronic lymphocytic leukemia. The CDR3 protein is CASSPRDMRNTGELFF. The DNA of the CDR3 is TGTGCCAGCAGCCCACGAGACATGAGAAACACCGGGGAGCTGTTTTTT.